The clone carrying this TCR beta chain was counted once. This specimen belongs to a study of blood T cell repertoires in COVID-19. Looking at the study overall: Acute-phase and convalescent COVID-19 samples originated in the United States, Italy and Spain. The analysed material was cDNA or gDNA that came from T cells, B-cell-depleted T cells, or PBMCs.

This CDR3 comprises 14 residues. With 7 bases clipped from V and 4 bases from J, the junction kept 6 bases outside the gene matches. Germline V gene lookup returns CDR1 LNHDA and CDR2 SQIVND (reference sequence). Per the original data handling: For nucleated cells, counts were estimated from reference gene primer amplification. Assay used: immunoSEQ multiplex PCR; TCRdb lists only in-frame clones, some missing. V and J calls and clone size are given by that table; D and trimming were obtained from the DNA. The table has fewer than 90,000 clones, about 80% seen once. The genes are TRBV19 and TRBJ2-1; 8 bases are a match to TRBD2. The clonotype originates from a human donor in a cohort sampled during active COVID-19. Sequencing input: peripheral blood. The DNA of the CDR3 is TGTGCCAGTACCACTAGCGGAGGTTACAATGAGCAGTTCTTC. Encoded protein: CASTTSGGYNEQFF. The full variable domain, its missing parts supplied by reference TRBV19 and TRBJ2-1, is DGGITQSPKYLFRKEGQNVTLSCEQNLNHDAMYWYRQDPGQGLRLIYYSQIVNDFQKGDIAEGYSVSREKKESFPLTVTSAQKNPTAFYLCASTTSGGYNEQFFGPGTRLTVL.